These 22 T cell receptor beta chains came from one sample sequenced in a study of T cells expressing NK-cell markers. TCRdb re-called the 5' RACE reads and gives one entry per CDR3 protein, without DNA. The sample table sets out hundreds of thousands of distinct CDR3 sequences. The sequenced sample consisted of blood T cells: a sorted CD56 or NKG2C T cell subset, CD4+ or CD8+ T cells, or bulk PBMC T cells (not recorded which). The receptors derive from a woman aged 18-70 years in good health.

The chain couples TRBV28 to TRBJ2-1; absent DNA, TCRdb's TRBD1 call cannot be checked. In germline, CDR1 is MDHEN, CDR2 SYDVKM. This CDR3 spans 14 amino acids. CDR3 residues: CASSLGGWGYEQFF.

The rearrangement links TRBV6-2 or TRBV6-3 to TRBJ2-2; TCRdb returns TRBD2, unconfirmable since there is no DNA. The CDR3 has 17 residues. The germline gives CDR1 MNHEY, CDR2 SVGEGT. The CDR3 here is CASRGDETSLATGELFF.

This chain joins TRBV7-8 and TRBJ1-1. CDR3 length equals 14 residues. Germline V gene lookup returns CDR1 SGHVS and CDR2 FQNEAQ. CDR3: CASSLGFMDTEAFF.

This sequence joins TRBV4-3 and TRBJ1-2. Germline CDR1 LGHNA, CDR2 YSLEER. CDR3 length equals 14 residues. CDR3 in amino acids: CASSQEVVNYGYTF.

The rearrangement uses TRBV24-1 and TRBJ2-2; without DNA, the TCRdb call of TRBD1 cannot be checked. Looked up from germline, CDR1 is KGHDR and CDR2 is SFDVKD. This CDR3 spans 14 amino acids. The CDR3: CATGQGLNTGELFF.

The rearrangement joins TRBV12-3 or TRBV12-4 to TRBJ2-3; TCRdb picks TRBD1, but there is no DNA to check that call. The CDR3 is made up of 14 amino acids. The CDR3 sequence: CASTGQGGTDTQYF.

The genes are TRBV7-9 and TRBJ1-2; without DNA, the TCRdb call of TRBD1 cannot be checked. CDR1 is SEHNR, CDR2 FQNEAQ, per germline (reference sequence). This CDR3 spans 14 amino acids. CDR3 protein: CASSLSTGLYGYTF.

The rearrangement joins TRBV19 to TRBJ1-2. Germline-derived CDR1 and CDR2 are LNHDA and SQIVND (reference sequence). This CDR3 spans 16 amino acids. The CDR3 reads CASTHPEAPPGGGYTF.

The chain combines TRBV21-1 with TRBJ1-1; TCRdb's assignment of TRBD1 cannot be checked, as there is no DNA. TRBV21-1 is given as a pseudogene. This CDR3 region has 14 residues. CDR3 sequence reads: CASREDSSGSEAFF.

The gene calls are TRBV11-2 and TRBJ2-1; TCRdb calls TRBD2, which cannot be checked without DNA. The CDR3 loop spans 17 amino acids. The germline gives CDR1 SGHAT, CDR2 FQNNGV. CDR3 sequence reads: CASTYKYSGSPYNEQFF.

The chain has TRBV10-3 and TRBJ2-3; the D gene TCRdb calls, TRBD2, cannot be checked with no DNA. In germline, CDR1 is ENHRY, CDR2 SYGVKD. CDR3 length: 13 residues. The CDR3 spells CAISPGLTDTQYF.

The chain links TRBV20-1 to TRBJ2-3; TCRdb returns TRBD2, unconfirmable since there is no DNA. Germline V lookup: CDR1 DFQATT, CDR2 SNEGSKA (reference sequence). This CDR3 region has 15 residues. CDR3 amino acids: CSAASASGSTDTQYF.

The genes are TRBV7-3 and TRBJ2-2; the TCRdb call, TRBD2, lacks DNA for checking. The germline V gene encodes CDR1 SGHTA and CDR2 FQGTGA. There are 14 residues in the CDR3. CDR3 in amino acids: CAGGSGPNTGELFF.

The rearrangement uses TRBV5-1 and TRBJ2-5. This CDR3 spans 13 amino acids. Germline values: CDR1 SGHRS, CDR2 YFSETQ. This CDR3 reads CASSLELSETQYF.

This sequence joins TRBV11-2 and TRBJ2-1; TCRdb proposes TRBD2, but this gene call is untestable without DNA. The CDR3 consists of 15 residues. Per germline, CDR1 SGHAT and CDR2 FQNNGV. CDR3 loop: CASSLIIAGVYEQFF.

The chain couples TRBV4-1 to TRBJ2-2. Germline V gene lookup returns CDR1 MGHRA and CDR2 YSYEKL. CDR3 length: 15 amino acids. CDR3: CASSQDLGPDGELFF.

The chain carries TRBV11-2 and TRBJ2-1. The CDR3 spans 16 residues. The germline V gene has CDR1 SGHAT and CDR2 FQNNGV. CDR3: CASSGSLATGFNEQFF.

This chain connects TRBV12-3 or TRBV12-4 to TRBJ2-3; lacking DNA, the TRBD2 call made by TCRdb goes unchecked. This CDR3 has 14 amino acids. This CDR3 reads CASGLAGGRDTQYF.

The V call is TRBV20-1, the J call TRBJ2-7; TCRdb returns TRBD2, unconfirmable since there is no DNA. This CDR3 has 15 amino acids. Germline lookup yields CDR1 DFQATT and CDR2 SNEGSKA (reference sequence). The CDR3: CSARATGTSSYEQYF.

The rearrangement uses TRBV18 and TRBJ2-7; there is no DNA to check the TCRdb D call of TRBD1. The CDR3 runs 14 residues. Germline V gene lookup returns CDR1 KGHSH and CDR2 LQKENI. CDR3 protein: CASSPETGGDEQYF.

The V call is TRBV15, the J call TRBJ2-1; TCRdb gives TRBD1 as the D gene, but with no DNA this cannot be confirmed. In germline, CDR1 is LNHNV, CDR2 YYDKDF (reference sequence). This CDR3 region has 13 residues. CDR3 sequence reads: CATSAQGYNEQFF.

The CDR3 here is CASSVPYSNEQFF. The chain carries TRBV9 and TRBJ2-1. Germline CDR1 and CDR2: SGDLS and YYNGEE. This CDR3 region has 13 residues.